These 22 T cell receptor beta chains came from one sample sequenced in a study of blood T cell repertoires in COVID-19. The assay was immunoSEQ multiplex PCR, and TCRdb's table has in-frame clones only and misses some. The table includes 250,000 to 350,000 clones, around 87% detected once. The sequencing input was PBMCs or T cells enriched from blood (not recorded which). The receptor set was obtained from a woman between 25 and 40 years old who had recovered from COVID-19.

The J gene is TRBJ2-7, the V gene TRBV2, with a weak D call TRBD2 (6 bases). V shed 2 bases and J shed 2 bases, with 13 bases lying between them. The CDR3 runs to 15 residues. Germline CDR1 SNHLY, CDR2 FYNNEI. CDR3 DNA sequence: TGTGCCAGCAGTGAATATAGCGGACCGCCCTACGAGCAGTACTTC. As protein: CASSEYSGPPYEQYF.

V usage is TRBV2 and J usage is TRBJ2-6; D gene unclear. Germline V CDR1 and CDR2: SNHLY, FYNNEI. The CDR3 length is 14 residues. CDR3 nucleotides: TGTGCGTACCAGATCCTGCCTGGGGCCAACGTCCTGACTTTC. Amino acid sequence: CAYQILPGANVLTF.

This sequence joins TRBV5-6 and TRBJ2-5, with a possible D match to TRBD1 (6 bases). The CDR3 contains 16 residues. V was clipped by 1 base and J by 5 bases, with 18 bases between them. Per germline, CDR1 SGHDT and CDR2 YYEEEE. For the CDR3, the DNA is TGTGCCAGCAGCTTGTTCGATGAGGGGGTGGCGGAGACCCAGTACTTC. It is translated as CASSLFDEGVAETQYF. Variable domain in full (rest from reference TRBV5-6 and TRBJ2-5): DAGVTQSPTHLIKTRGQQVTLRCSPKSGHDTVSWYQQALGQGPQFIFQYYEEEERQRGNFPDRFSGHQFPNYSSELNVNALLLGDSALYLCASSLFDEGVAETQYFGPGTRLLVL.

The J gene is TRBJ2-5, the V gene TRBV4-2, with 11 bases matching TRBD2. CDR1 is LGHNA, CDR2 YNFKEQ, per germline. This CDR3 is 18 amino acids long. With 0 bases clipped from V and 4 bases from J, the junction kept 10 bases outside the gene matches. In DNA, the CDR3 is TGTGCCAGCAGCCAAGAGTCTTTGGTCGGACTAGCGGGAGAGACCCAGTACTTC. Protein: CASSQESLVGLAGETQYF.

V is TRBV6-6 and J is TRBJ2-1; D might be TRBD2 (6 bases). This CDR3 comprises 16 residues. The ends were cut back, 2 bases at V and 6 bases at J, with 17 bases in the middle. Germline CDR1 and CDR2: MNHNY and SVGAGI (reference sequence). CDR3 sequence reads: CASSYAMDGGGNEQFF. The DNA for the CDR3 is TGTGCCAGCAGTTACGCGATGGACGGGGGAGGCAATGAGCAGTTCTTC.

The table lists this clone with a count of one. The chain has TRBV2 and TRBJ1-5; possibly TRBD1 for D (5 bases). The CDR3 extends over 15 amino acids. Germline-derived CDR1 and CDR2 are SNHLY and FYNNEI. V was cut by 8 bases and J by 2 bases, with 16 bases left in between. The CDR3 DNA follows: TGTGCCAGCTGGGGGACTGGGGGGGGCAATCAGCCCCAGCATTTT. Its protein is CASWGTGGGNQPQHF.

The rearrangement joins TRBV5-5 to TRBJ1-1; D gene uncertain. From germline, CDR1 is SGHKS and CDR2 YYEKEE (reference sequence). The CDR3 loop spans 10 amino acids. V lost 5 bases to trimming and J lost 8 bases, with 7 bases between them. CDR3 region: CASREAEAFF. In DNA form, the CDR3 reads TGTGCCAGCAGGGAGGCCGAAGCTTTCTTT.

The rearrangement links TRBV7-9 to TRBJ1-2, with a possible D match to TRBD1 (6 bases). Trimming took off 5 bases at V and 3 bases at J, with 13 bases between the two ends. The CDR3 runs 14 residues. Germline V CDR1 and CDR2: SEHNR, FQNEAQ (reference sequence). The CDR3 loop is CASSPGTRYYGYTF. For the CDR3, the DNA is TGTGCCAGCAGCCCCGGGACACGGTACTATGGCTACACCTTC.

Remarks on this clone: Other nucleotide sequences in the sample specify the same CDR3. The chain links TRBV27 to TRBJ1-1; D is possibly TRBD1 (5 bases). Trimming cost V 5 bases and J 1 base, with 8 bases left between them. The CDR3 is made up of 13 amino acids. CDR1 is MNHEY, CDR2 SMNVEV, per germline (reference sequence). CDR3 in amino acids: CASSLGGNTEAFF. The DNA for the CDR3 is TGTGCCAGCAGTCTGGGGGGGAACACTGAAGCTTTCTTT.

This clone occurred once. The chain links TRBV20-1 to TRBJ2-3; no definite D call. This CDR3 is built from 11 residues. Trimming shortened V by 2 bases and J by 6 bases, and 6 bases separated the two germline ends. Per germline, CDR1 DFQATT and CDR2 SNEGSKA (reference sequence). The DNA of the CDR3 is TGCAGTGCTAGAATACGGGATACGCAGTATTTT. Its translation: CSARIRDTQYF.

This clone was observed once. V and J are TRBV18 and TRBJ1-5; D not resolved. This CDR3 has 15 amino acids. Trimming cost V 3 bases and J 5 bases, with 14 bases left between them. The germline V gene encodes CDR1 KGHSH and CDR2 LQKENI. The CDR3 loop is CASSPHPDWDQPQHF. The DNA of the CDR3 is TGTGCCAGCTCACCCCACCCCGACTGGGATCAGCCCCAGCATTTT.

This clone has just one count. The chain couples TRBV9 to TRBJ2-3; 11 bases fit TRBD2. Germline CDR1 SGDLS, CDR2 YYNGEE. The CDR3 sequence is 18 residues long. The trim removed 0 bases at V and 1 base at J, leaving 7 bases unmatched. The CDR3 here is CASSVGSGGAGGTDTQYF. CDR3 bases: TGTGCCAGCAGCGTAGGTAGCGGGGGGGCCGGGGGCACAGATACGCAGTATTTT.

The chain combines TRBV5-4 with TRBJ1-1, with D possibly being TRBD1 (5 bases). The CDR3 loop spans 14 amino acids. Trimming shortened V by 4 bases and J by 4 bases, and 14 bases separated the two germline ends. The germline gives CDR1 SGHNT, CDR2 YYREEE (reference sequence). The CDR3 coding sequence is TGTGCCAGCAGCGCAACCAGGGTTTCCACTGAAGCTTTCTTT. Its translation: CASSATRVSTEAFF.

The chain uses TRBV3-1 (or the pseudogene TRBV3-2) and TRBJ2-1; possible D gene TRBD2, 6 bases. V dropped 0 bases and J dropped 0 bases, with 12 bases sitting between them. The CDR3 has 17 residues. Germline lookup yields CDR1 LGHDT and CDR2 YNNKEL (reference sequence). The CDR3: CASSQDFGGSSYNEQFF. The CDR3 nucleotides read TGTGCCAGCAGCCAAGATTTTGGGGGGAGCTCCTACAATGAGCAGTTCTTC.

The CDR3 sequence: CAGDDRGRGEQYF. The DNA for the CDR3 is TGTGCCGGAGATGACAGGGGGCGAGGAGAGCAGTACTTC. This sequence joins TRBV6-5 and TRBJ2-7, with 10 bases aligning to TRBD1. V was pared by 11 bases and J by 7 bases, with 11 bases of the junction left unmatched. The CDR3 is made up of 13 amino acids. Looked up from germline, CDR1 is MNHEY and CDR2 is SVGAGI.

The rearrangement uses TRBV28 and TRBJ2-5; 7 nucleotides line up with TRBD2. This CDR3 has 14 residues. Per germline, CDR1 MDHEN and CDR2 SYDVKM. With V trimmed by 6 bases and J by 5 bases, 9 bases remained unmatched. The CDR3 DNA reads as TGTGCCAGCAGCGAAGCGGGGAGGCTGGAGACCCAGTACTTC. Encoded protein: CASSEAGRLETQYF.

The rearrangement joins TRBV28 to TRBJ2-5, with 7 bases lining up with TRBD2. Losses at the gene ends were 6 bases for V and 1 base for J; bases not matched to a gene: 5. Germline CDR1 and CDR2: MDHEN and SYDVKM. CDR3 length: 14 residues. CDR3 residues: CASSLPGGQETQYF. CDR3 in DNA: TGTGCCAGCAGCTTACCGGGGGGCCAAGAGACCCAGTACTTC.

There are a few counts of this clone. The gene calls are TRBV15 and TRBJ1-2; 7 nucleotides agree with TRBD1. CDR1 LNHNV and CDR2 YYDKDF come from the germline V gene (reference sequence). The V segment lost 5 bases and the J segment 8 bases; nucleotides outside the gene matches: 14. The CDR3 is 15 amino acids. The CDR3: CATSPTPEGAGGYTF. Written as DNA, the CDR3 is TGTGCCACCAGCCCAACCCCGGAGGGGGCGGGAGGCTACACCTTC.

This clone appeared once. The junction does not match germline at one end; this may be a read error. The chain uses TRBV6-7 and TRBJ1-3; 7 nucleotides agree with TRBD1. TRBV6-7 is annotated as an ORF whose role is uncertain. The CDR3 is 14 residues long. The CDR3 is CARTGVGSGNTIYF. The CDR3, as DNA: TGTGCCAGAACAGGGGTGGGTTCTGGGAACACCATATATTTT.

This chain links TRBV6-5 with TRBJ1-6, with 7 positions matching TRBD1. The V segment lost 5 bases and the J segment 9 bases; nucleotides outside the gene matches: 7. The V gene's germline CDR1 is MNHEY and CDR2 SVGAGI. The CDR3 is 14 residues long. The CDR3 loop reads CASSPIQGSSPLHF. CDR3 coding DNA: TGTGCCAGCAGTCCTATACAGGGGAGTTCACCCCTCCACTTT.

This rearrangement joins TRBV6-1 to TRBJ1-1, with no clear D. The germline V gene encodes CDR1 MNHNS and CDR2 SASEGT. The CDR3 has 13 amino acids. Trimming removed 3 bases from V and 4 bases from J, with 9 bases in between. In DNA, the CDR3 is TGTGCCAGCAGTGAGGAGGGATTCACTGAAGCTTTCTTT. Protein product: CASSEEGFTEAFF.

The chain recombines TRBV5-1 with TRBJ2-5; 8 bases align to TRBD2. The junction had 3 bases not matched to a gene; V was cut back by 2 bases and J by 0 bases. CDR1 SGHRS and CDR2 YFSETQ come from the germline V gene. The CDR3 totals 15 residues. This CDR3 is CASSLPLADQETQYF. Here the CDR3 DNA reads TGCGCCAGCAGCTTACCACTAGCGGACCAAGAGACCCAGTACTTC.